What follows are 28 T cell receptor beta chains derived from one specimen sequenced in a study of T-cell memory formation after mild COVID-19. MiXCR, applied by TCRdb to the 5' RACE reads, yields one record per CDR3 protein. The sample has approximately 450,000 distinct CDR3 sequences, around a sixth seen once; the top ten hold about 12%. Sequencing was done on a sample of PBMCs or a T cell subset sorted from them (not recorded which). All receptors derive from an adult woman who had mild COVID-19 (a few samples of this study predate the infection). Cell type and time point are not known.

The CDR3 bases are TGTGCCAGCAGTTATGGAGGCGGGGTCGAGCAGTACTTC. This sequence encodes CASSYGGGVEQYF. This rearrangement joins TRBV6-2 or TRBV6-3 to TRBJ2-7, with TRBD2 as a possible D gene (6 bases). Trimming removed 3 bases from V and 6 bases from J, with 12 bases in between. This CDR3 is 13 amino acids long. Germline V CDR1 and CDR2: MNHEY, SVGEGT.

The chain uses TRBV27 and TRBJ2-1, with D possibly being TRBD1 (6 bases). The CDR3 spans 13 residues. The ends were cut back, 6 bases at V and 7 bases at J, with 13 bases in the middle. The germline gives CDR1 MNHEY, CDR2 SMNVEV (reference sequence). The DNA for the CDR3 is TGTGCCAGCAGACCGGGACACCTAAATGAGCAGTTCTTC. Protein: CASRPGHLNEQFF.

This clonotype has just a few counts. This chain uses TRBV27 with TRBJ2-7; D uncertain. V lost 4 bases and J lost 3, with 13 bases in between. Germline V gene lookup returns CDR1 MNHEY and CDR2 SMNVEV (reference sequence). This CDR3 spans 14 amino acids. The CDR3 nucleotides read TGTGCCAGCAGTTCCTCGGGTAATTTCTACGAGCAGTACTTC. The encoded protein is CASSSSGNFYEQYF.

The chain uses TRBV9 and TRBJ1-1, with 10 bases that match TRBD1. CDR1 SGDLS and CDR2 YYNGEE come from the germline V gene. The V and J ends lost 4 bases and 5 bases, in that order; junction bases with no gene match: 11. This CDR3 has 16 residues. DNA for the CDR3: TGTGCCAGCAGCCCCGGGACAGGGGCCCGGGGGACTGAAGCTTTCTTT. It is translated as CASSPGTGARGTEAFF. Full variable domain (missing parts from reference TRBV9 and TRBJ1-1): DSGVTQTPKHLITATGQRVTLRCSPRSGDLSVYWYQQSLDQGLQFLIQYYNGEERAKGNILERFSAQQFPDLHSELNLSSLELGDSALYFCASSPGTGARGTEAFFGQGTRLTVV.

There are a few counts of this clonotype. The V call is TRBV5-1, the J call TRBJ1-2; TRBD1 matches 7 bases. CDR1 is SGHRS, CDR2 YFSETQ, per germline. This CDR3 has 14 residues. The V and J ends lost 4 bases and 6 bases, in that order; junction bases with no gene match: 9. The CDR3: CASSPMGGGDGYTF. CDR3 sequence (DNA): TGCGCCAGCAGCCCTATGGGAGGGGGCGATGGCTACACCTTC.

The CDR3 region has the DNA TGTGCCAGCAGCCACGGACTAGCGGGAGGAACTAATCAGTACTTC. Protein product: CASSHGLAGGTNQYF. The rearrangement joins TRBV7-9 to TRBJ2-4; 14 positions match TRBD2. CDR1 and CDR2 from the germline V gene are SEHNR and FQNEAQ (reference sequence). V shed 5 bases, J shed 12 bases, and the junction held 9 bases outside the gene matches. The CDR3 spans 15 residues.

The table lists this clonotype with a count of one. The chain carries TRBV12-3 or TRBV12-4 and TRBJ1-2; 8 nucleotides agree with TRBD1. CDR3 length: 16 residues. V lost 3 bases to trimming and J lost 5 bases; unmatched junction nucleotides: 11. This CDR3 reads CASSLTGTGLFYGYTF. Here the CDR3 DNA reads TGTGCCAGCAGTTTGACCGGGACAGGCCTGTTTTATGGCTACACCTTC.

The gene calls are TRBV7-7 and TRBJ2-3; 9 bases align to TRBD2. Trimming cost V 5 bases and J 4 bases; bases outside gene matches: 16. From germline, CDR1 is SSHAT and CDR2 FNYEAQ (reference sequence). The CDR3 totals 18 residues. The CDR3 sequence: CASSPSSLGLAGADTQYF. CDR3 coding DNA: TGTGCCAGCAGCCCCTCATCGCTGGGACTAGCAGGGGCAGATACGCAGTATTTT.

CDR3 in DNA: TGTGCCAGCTCACAAATACCGGGACAGAGAAACATTCAGTACTTC. Translating gives CASSQIPGQRNIQYF. This rearrangement joins TRBV18 to TRBJ2-4; 7 bases match TRBD1. From germline, CDR1 is KGHSH and CDR2 LQKENI. V shed 4 bases and J 6 bases; nucleotides not matched to a gene: 9. The CDR3 is 15 amino acids.

This clonotype was seen more than once but under ten times. The genes are TRBV6-1 and TRBJ1-6, with 9 bases fitting TRBD1. J lost 7 bases, V lost 5 bases, and 6 bases had no gene match. CDR3 length: 15 amino acids. Germline-derived CDR1 and CDR2 are MNHNS and SASEGT. This CDR3 is CASSTFDRGNSPLHF. Written as DNA, the CDR3 is TGTGCCAGCAGTACTTTTGACAGGGGGAATTCACCCCTCCACTTT.

The chain joins TRBV7-9 to TRBJ2-7; 10 nucleotides agree with TRBD2. Per germline, CDR1 SEHNR and CDR2 FQNEAQ (reference sequence). Unmatched junction bases numbered 11, after V lost 4 bases and J lost 2 bases. The CDR3 loop spans 17 amino acids. CDR3 in amino acids: CASSSSRWTSGTYEQYF. The CDR3 DNA is TGTGCCAGCAGCTCCTCCCGTTGGACTAGCGGTACCTACGAGCAGTACTTC.

The chain employs TRBV28 and TRBJ1-2, with D possibly matching TRBD1 (6 bases). Trimming shortened V by 6 bases and J by 7 bases, and 15 bases separated the two germline ends. This CDR3 has 13 amino acids. Germline V gives CDR1 MDHEN, CDR2 SYDVKM. The CDR3 coding sequence is TGTGCCAGCAGCCCCAGGGGCGGCAGTGGCTACACCTTC. Translation gives CASSPRGGSGYTF.

There are a few counts of this clonotype. The CDR3 bases are TGTGCCAGCAGTTTAATGGGGGGGACGAACACTGAAGCTTTCTTT. Protein: CASSLMGGTNTEAFF. The chain combines TRBV12-3 or TRBV12-4 with TRBJ1-1, with a weak D call TRBD1 (5 bases). This CDR3 is 15 amino acids long. Between the trimmed V and J ends, which lost 2 bases and 1 base, there was a span of 11 bases.

There are a few counts of this clonotype. This chain links TRBV3-1 with TRBJ1-1, with 7 bases lining up with TRBD1. J gave up 10 bases and V 1 base, and 3 bases lay outside the gene matches. The germline CDR1 and CDR2 sequences are LGHDT and YNNKEL (reference sequence). The CDR3 extends over 12 amino acids. The CDR3 sequence: CASSQGRTGAFF. The CDR3 nucleotides read TGTGCCAGCAGCCAAGGTAGGACAGGAGCTTTCTTT.

The chain carries TRBV20-1 and TRBJ1-5; TRBD1 matches at 9 bases. V was clipped by 0 bases and J by 2 bases; unmatched bases: 2. The CDR3 extends over 15 amino acids. Germline CDR1 DFQATT, CDR2 SNEGSKA (reference sequence). The CDR3 sequence: CSARDRTGGNQPQHF. The CDR3 nucleotides are TGCAGTGCTAGAGATCGGACAGGGGGCAATCAGCCCCAGCATTTT.

This clonotype was counted between two and nine times. The rearrangement joins TRBV6-6 to TRBJ1-4; D is possibly TRBD1 (6 bases). The V and J ends lost 2 bases and 4 bases respectively, with 11 bases between them. This CDR3 contains 15 residues. In germline, CDR1 is MNHNY, CDR2 SVGAGI (reference sequence). CDR3 residues: CASSYLQGFNEKLFF. CDR3 nucleotide sequence: TGTGCCAGCAGTTACCTACAGGGCTTTAATGAAAAACTGTTTTTT.

The chain employs TRBV20-1 and TRBJ1-1, with D possibly TRBD1 on 6 matching bases. This CDR3 has 16 amino acids. Germline V gene data show CDR1 as DFQATT and CDR2 as SNEGSKA (reference sequence). The V end lost 3 bases, the J end lost 0 bases, and 17 bases lay between the germline ends. CDR3 sequence: CSARVGGGTLNTEAFF. The CDR3 coding sequence is TGCAGTGCTAGGGTAGGAGGGGGAACCTTGAACACTGAAGCTTTCTTT.

This clonotype occurred a few times. The chain is built from TRBV7-9 and TRBJ2-4, with D perhaps TRBD1 (6 bases). The CDR3 runs 14 residues. Deletions cut 5 bases from V and 0 bases from J, with 8 bases between. Per germline, CDR1 SEHNR and CDR2 FQNEAQ (reference sequence). The CDR3 loop reads CASSRGGAKNIQYF. CDR3 DNA sequence: TGTGCCAGCAGCCGAGGGGGAGCCAAAAACATTCAGTACTTC.

This clonotype was recorded at least ten times. The chain has TRBV9 and TRBJ2-7; unclear D gene. CDR1 and CDR2 (germline): SGDLS, YYNGEE. With 0 bases removed from V and 1 base from J, the gap between germline ends came to 8 bases. This CDR3 region has 14 residues. CDR3 coding DNA: TGTGCCAGCAGCGTAGAGTGGGAATCCTACGAGCAGTACTTC. This encodes CASSVEWESYEQYF.

The chain uses TRBV7-2 and TRBJ1-1; 7 nucleotides match TRBD1. J was trimmed by 0 bases and V by 4 bases; bases with no gene match: 5. Germline CDR1 is SGHTA and CDR2 is FQGNSA. This CDR3 contains 15 residues. The CDR3 spells CASSSSQGLNTEAFF. CDR3 sequence (DNA): TGTGCCAGCAGCTCTTCACAGGGGTTGAACACTGAAGCTTTCTTT. The entire variable domain, with the rest obtained from reference TRBV7-2 and TRBJ1-1, is as follows: GAGVSQSPSNKVTEKGKDVELRCDPISGHTALYWYRQSLGQGLEFLIYFQGNSAPDKSGLPSDRFSAERTGGSVSTLTIQRTQQEDSAVYLCASSSSQGLNTEAFFGQGTRLTVV.

This clonotype showed up just a few times. The chain joins TRBV11-3 to TRBJ2-1; D gene ambiguous. The germline V gene encodes CDR1 SGHNT and CDR2 YENEEA. The CDR3 spans 12 residues. Trimming took 5 bases from V and 8 from J, leaving 10 bases between them. The DNA of the CDR3 is TGTGCCAGCAGCCCGTCCGGAGATGAGCAGTTCTTC. Translated, it gives CASSPSGDEQFF.

This clonotype was picked up a small number of times. This chain uses TRBV2 with TRBJ2-2; 10 bases fit TRBD2. V trimming: 8 bases; J trimming: 7 bases; junction bases outside the gene matches: 13. Germline V lookup: CDR1 SNHLY, CDR2 FYNNEI. CDR3 size: 16 residues. The CDR3 sequence: CASFSRSGGAYGELFF. CDR3 in DNA: TGTGCCAGCTTCTCGAGGAGCGGGGGGGCCTACGGGGAGCTGTTTTTT.

This clonotype was seen at least ten times. The chain joins TRBV2 to TRBJ2-7; D perhaps matches TRBD1 (5 bases). The CDR3 covers 12 residues. The germline V and J ends were trimmed by 7 bases and 0 bases, with 7 bases remaining between them. The germline V gene encodes CDR1 SNHLY and CDR2 FYNNEI. The CDR3 nucleotides are TGTGCCAGCAAGGACAACTCCTACGAGCAGTACTTC. This translates into CASKDNSYEQYF.

The rearrangement links TRBV6-2 or TRBV6-3 to TRBJ2-1, with 8 bases that match TRBD2. CDR3 length: 14 amino acids. Looked up from germline, CDR1 is MNHEY and CDR2 is SVGEGT. After removal of 8 bases from V and 4 bases from J, the junction contained 7 bases not matched to a gene. The CDR3 DNA follows: TGTGCCAGCTACCAGCGGGGGAGGTACAATGAGCAGTTCTTC. Protein: CASYQRGRYNEQFF.

This clonotype was seen repeatedly, ten times or more. The chain combines TRBV11-2 with TRBJ2-1; the D is unclear. CDR1 SGHAT and CDR2 FQNNGV come from the germline V gene. This CDR3 spans 13 amino acids. Deletions cut 6 bases from V and 6 bases from J, with 12 bases between. The DNA for the CDR3 is TGTGCCAGCAGAAGCATGAGAACCAATGAGCAGTTCTTC. It is translated as CASRSMRTNEQFF.

This rearrangement joins TRBV4-3 to TRBJ1-3, with unresolved D. This CDR3 region has 15 residues. Trimming took off 0 bases at V and 3 bases at J, with 9 bases between the two ends. The V gene's germline CDR1 is LGHNA and CDR2 YSLEER. The chain's CDR3 is CASSQDPGSGNTIYF. The CDR3 DNA reads TGCGCCAGCAGCCAAGATCCGGGCAGTGGAAACACCATATATTTT.

This clonotype has just a few counts. This chain links TRBV20-1 with TRBJ2-3, with TRBD2 matching over 8 bases. Germline CDR1 and CDR2: DFQATT and SNEGSKA (reference sequence). Trimming took 4 bases from V and 7 from J; bases not matched to a gene: 7. The CDR3 runs to 13 residues. For the CDR3, the DNA is TGCAGTGCTATTCCTGGCGGGGGGAATACGCAGTATTTT. Translating it yields CSAIPGGGNTQYF.

This clonotype has a handful of counts. V gene TRBV7-3 combines with J gene TRBJ2-6, with TRBD1 matching 8 bases. Germline CDR1 and CDR2: SGHTA and FQGTGA. The CDR3 length is 17 residues. J lost 2 bases, V lost 2 bases, and 5 bases had no gene match. The CDR3 sequence is CASSLVGQGAGANVLTF. The CDR3 bases are TGTGCCAGCAGCTTAGTCGGACAGGGTGCTGGGGCCAACGTCCTGACTTTC. Complete variable domain (other parts from reference TRBV7-3 and TRBJ2-6): GAGVSQTPSNKVTEKGKYVELRCDPISGHTALYWYRQSLGQGPEFLIYFQGTGAADDSGLPNDRFFAVRPEGSVSTLKIQRTERGDSAVYLCASSLVGQGAGANVLTFGAGSRLTVL.